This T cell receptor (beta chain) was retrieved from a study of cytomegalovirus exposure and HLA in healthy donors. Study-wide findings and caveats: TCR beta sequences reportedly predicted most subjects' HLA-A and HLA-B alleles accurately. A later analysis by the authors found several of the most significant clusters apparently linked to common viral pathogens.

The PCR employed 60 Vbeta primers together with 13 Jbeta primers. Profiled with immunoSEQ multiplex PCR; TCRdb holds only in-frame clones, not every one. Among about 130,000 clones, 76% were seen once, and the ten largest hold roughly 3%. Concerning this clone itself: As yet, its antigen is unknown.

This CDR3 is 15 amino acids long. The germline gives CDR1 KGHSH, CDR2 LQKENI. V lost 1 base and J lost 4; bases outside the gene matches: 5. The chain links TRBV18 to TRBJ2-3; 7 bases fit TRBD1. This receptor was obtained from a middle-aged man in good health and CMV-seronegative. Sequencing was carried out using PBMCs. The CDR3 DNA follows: TGTGCCAGCTCACCACGACAGGGCTCGGCAGATACGCAGTATTTT. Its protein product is CASSPRQGSADTQYF. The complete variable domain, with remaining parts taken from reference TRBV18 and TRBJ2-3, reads NAGVMQNPRHLVRRRGQEARLRCSPMKGHSHVYWYRQLPEEGLKFMVYLQKENIIDESGMPKERFSAEFPKEGPSILRIQQVVRGDSAAYFCASSPRQGSADTQYFGPGTRLTVL.